This T cell receptor beta chain was sequenced in a study of shared clonotypes between healthy human individuals. CDR1 SGDLS and CDR2 YYNGEE come from the germline V gene. V was clipped by 4 bases and J by 6 bases; unmatched bases: 7. The CDR3 length is 15 residues. Genomic DNA (from each subset) was split evenly across several immunoSEQ plates. Sequenced by immunoSEQ multiplex PCR; TCRdb stores in-frame clones only, minus some. The sample gives about a million clones, about 80% of which show up once; about 1.5% is in the top ten. The chain recombines TRBV9 with TRBJ2-4, with 10 bases that match TRBD1. The TCR originated in a man in his late teens or twenties in good health. Input material: memory CD4+ T cells sorted from blood. As to subset: CD45RA-negative fraction. CDR3 sequence: CASSPGTGERNIQYF. CDR3 DNA sequence: TGTGCCAGCAGCCCAGGGACAGGGGAGAGAAACATTCAGTACTTC.